This note documents a single T cell receptor (beta chain) sequence. Antigen: not known. Other nucleotide sequences from this sample produce the same CDR3. Generated by immunoSEQ multiplex PCR, the TCRdb table keeps only in-frame clones and is missing some. In the table there are tens of thousands of clones, 85% to 90% of which are singletons. Germline V lookup: CDR1 SQVTM, CDR2 ANQGSEA. With V trimmed by 4 bases and J by 1 base, 1 base remained unmatched. CDR3 size: 13 residues. This record comes from a study of graft-versus-host responses after intestinal transplantation. Overall study results and limits: HvG clone declines early post-transplant were associated with peak circulating GvH levels. Recipient marrow harbored GvH clones, some of which surfaced first in ileum or blood.

The sequencing here drew on unstimulated CD4+ T cells sorted from spleen or lymph node cells, taken before intestinal transplant. The TCR was taken from a human donor who received an intestinal transplant. The rearrangement links TRBV29-1 to TRBJ1-5; 7 bases match TRBD1. CDR3 loop: CSVGQGSNQPQHF. CDR3 nucleotide sequence: TGCAGCGTTGGACAGGGAAGCAATCAGCCCCAGCATTTT.